The text below deals with one T cell receptor (beta chain). The clone's antigen remains unknown. The record has no base qualities; no much larger clone is one base away. This specimen belongs to a study of STAT5B mutations in CD4+ large granular lymphocyte leukemia (dated by TCRdb to the early 2020s). Regarding the study in general: Among the healthy controls, the CDR3 'QG' motif was associated with a particular HLA allele. Flow cytometry performed on FACSCanto II or FACSVerse showed that the purified fractions had more than 95% purity among lymphocytes. The TCRbeta repertoires of CD4+ T-cell large granular lymphocyte leukemia patients were compared with the TCRbeta repertoires of healthy blood donors. General conclusions and limits of the study: Compared with healthy CD4+ repertoires, CD4-sorted patient repertoires appeared more clonal, and this difference remained even after the putative leukemic clones were removed. The main leukemic clonotypes were found to be private to each patient, although roughly a quarter of the main leukemic clonotypes were detected at low frequency in the non-leukemic repertoires of other patients. Enrichment of TRBV06-family usage was observed among the top patient clones (8/27) relative to healthy controls (2/35). Data were not HLA-matched; higher clonality in CD4+ versus CD8+ T-LGLL could reflect the relatively small sample size.

TCRbeta rearrangements were sequenced from genomic DNA using the immunoSEQ assay at survey resolution. The original pipeline was this. In the TCR sequencing data, the lowest productive clonotype frequency that could be detected was 2.59 x 10-5. Analyses included only productive TCRbeta rearrangements, meaning complete and in-frame sequences. Sample clonality was computed as Simpson clonality in the immunoSEQ Analyzer version 3.0. Clones were binned by frequency as very rare, small, medium, large (1-20%) or hyperexpanded (>20%). Generation probabilities were estimated with OLGA 1.2.3, V-gene circos plots were made with VDJtools, specificities were searched in VDJdb, and CDR3 motifs were identified with GLIPH. TCRdb carries this immuneACCESS record with in-frame sequences only. Its versions omit some clonotypes, under half of them owing to an unresolved V gene in the studies checked, with the rest unexplained. V, J and clone size are those of that table, while D and trimming were read from the DNA. This sample has fewer than 50,000 clones in its table, and 80% to 90% of those were observed once. The ten largest make up 2.6% of the sample.

Buffy coats from around 37 blood donors, supplied by the Finnish Red Cross blood service, were used as healthy controls. All TCR-sequenced material derived from peripheral blood: patient blood samples and healthy donor buffy coats. Ficoll-Hypaque gradient centrifugation was used to isolate peripheral blood mononuclear cells. CD4+ cells were purified magnetically from the buffy coats of healthy controls. Genomic DNA was extracted with the Gentra Puregene Cell and Tissue kit and quantified on a Qubit 2.0 fluorometer. Its CDR3 holds 15 amino acids, cysteine through phenylalanine. Just CDR3 DNA is preserved here, 45 bases in frame from base 1. Per the germline V gene, ENHRY is the CDR1 and SYGVKD is the CDR2. V lost 8 bases and J lost 4 bases; the stretch between them is 17 bases long.

This clonotype originated in a human donor in good health. Recombination linked TRBV10-3 to TRBJ2-2; possibly the D gene is TRBD2, per 6 matching bases. The specimen sequenced was CD4+ T cells from blood buffy coats. The DNA sequence is as follows: TGTGCCATCGGCCTCGGGACTCCTAGCACCGGGGAGCTGTTTTTT. This gives the protein CAIGLGTPSTGELFF.